This T cell receptor (beta chain) is drawn from a study of Tregs in tolerant kidney transplant recipients. Related graft donors supplied nonmyeloablative bone marrow transplants, and mixed chimerism was transient. The CDR3 runs 14 residues. The V end lost 0 bases, the J end lost 1 base, and 6 bases lay between the germline ends. General observations from the study: Tolerant patients' donor-specific Tregs expanded beyond overall Tregs, suggesting antigen-driven growth.

To note about this clone: Its antigen is undetermined.

Here immunoSEQ multiplex PCR was the method, and the copy in TCRdb shows in-frame clones only, minus some. The repertoire holds some 47,000 clones, around 90% seen once, with around 15% in the top ten. The chain uses TRBV23-1 and TRBJ1-2; D uncertain. TRBV23-1 is an open reading frame whose function is uncertain. Sequences were derived from CD8+ T cells from blood (PBMCs), sampled 12 months after the transplant. This TCR derives from a human patient who received a combined kidney and bone marrow transplant. Some of the T cells might come from the graft donor. In nucleotides, the CDR3 is TGCGCCAGCAGTCAATCCGGACTTAACTATGGCTACACCTTC. Amino acid sequence: CASSQSGLNYGYTF.